The source of this T cell receptor beta chain is a study of shared clonotypes between healthy human individuals. TCRdb keeps only in-frame clones here, not all; method: immunoSEQ multiplex PCR. The data contain some 2,400,000 clones, nearly 97% of them singletons. The sequenced sample consisted of naive CD4+ T cells sorted from blood. Noted subset: CD45RA+ positively selected. The clonotype originates from a man in his late teens or twenties in good health.

In nucleotides, the CDR3 is TGCGCCAGCAGCCAAGATGTAGGACCTTATGGCTACACCTTC. This codes for CASSQDVGPYGYTF. The V and J genes are TRBV4-3 and TRBJ1-2, with no clear D. CDR3 length: 14 residues. In germline, CDR1 is LGHNA, CDR2 YSLEER. V lost 0 bases to trimming and J lost 5 bases, with 10 bases between them.